Below, 23 T cell receptor beta chains from the same sample are listed, as sequenced in a study of shared clonotypes between healthy human individuals (TCRdb year 2020). The library was generated by the immunoSEQ multiplex PCR assay. Not all clones reach the TCRdb copy of this immuneACCESS table, which keeps in-frame sequences only. Checked studies attribute under half of the gap to unresolved V genes and leave the rest unexplained. The sample table shows approximately 2,300,000 clones, and around 90% are seen once. 0.37% of the sample is taken by the ten largest. Source material: naive CD4+ T cells from PBMCs. Read against the paper, the sample's cell subset or site label means: CD45RA+ positively selected. The receptors originated from a man aged 18 to 30 in good health. Some clones in this sample may be carry-over from other donors' samples.

CDR3 residues: CAWSWSGVAHEQYF. The CDR3 nucleotides read TGTGCCTGGAGTTGGTCAGGGGTTGCCCACGAGCAGTACTTC. V gene TRBV30 combines with J gene TRBJ2-7, with D perhaps matching TRBD1 (6 bases). Germline loops: CDR1 GTSNPN, CDR2 SVGIG (reference sequence). Trimming took 2 bases from V and 5 from J, leaving 16 bases between them. The CDR3 sequence is 14 residues long.

The V call is TRBV5-4, the J call TRBJ2-2; TRBD2 matches 9 bases. The CDR3 consists of 15 residues. V lost 4 bases to trimming and J lost 5 bases; unmatched junction nucleotides: 6. The germline gives CDR1 SGHNT, CDR2 YYREEE (reference sequence). In DNA, the CDR3 is TGTGCCAGCAGCCCAATAGCGGGAGAAACCGGGGAGCTGTTTTTT. It is translated as CASSPIAGETGELFF.

Regarding this clone: Different DNA sequences within this sample yield the same CDR3. This chain joins TRBV18 and TRBJ1-1; D is unclear. Trimming shortened V by 2 bases and J by 1 base, and 5 bases separated the two germline ends. Germline lookup yields CDR1 KGHSH and CDR2 LQKENI. The CDR3 covers 13 residues. The CDR3 DNA is TGTGCCAGCTCACCAGTGCCGAACACTGAAGCTTTCTTT. Translated: CASSPVPNTEAFF.

The CDR3: CASSGGSTYEQYF. The CDR3 nucleotides read TGTGCCAGCAGCGGCGGGAGCACTTACGAGCAGTACTTC. The gene calls are TRBV9 and TRBJ2-7; 7 bases fit TRBD2. Looked up from germline, CDR1 is SGDLS and CDR2 is YYNGEE. This CDR3 is 13 amino acids long. V was pared by 3 bases and J by 4 bases, with 4 bases of the junction left unmatched.

The chain links TRBV6-6 to TRBJ1-2; 10 bases align to TRBD1. There are 14 residues in the CDR3. The germline V gene encodes CDR1 MNHNY and CDR2 SVGAGI (reference sequence). With 6 bases clipped from V and 4 bases from J, the junction kept 5 bases outside the gene matches. The CDR3 DNA follows: TGTGCCAGCAGCTCGGGACAGGGGAGCTATGGCTACACCTTC. Translation: CASSSGQGSYGYTF.

V gene TRBV2 combines with J gene TRBJ1-4; TRBD1 aligns across 9 bases. Germline CDR1 is SNHLY and CDR2 is FYNNEI. The CDR3 runs 15 residues. Unmatched junction bases numbered 11, after V lost 8 bases and J lost 7 bases. The CDR3 coding sequence is TGTGCCAGCGCCGTCGAGGACAGGGGAGGTGAAAAACTGTTTTTT. Its translation is CASAVEDRGGEKLFF. The full variable domain, completed using reference TRBV2 and TRBJ1-4, is EPEVTQTPSHQVTQMGQEVILRCVPISNHLYFYWYRQILGQKVEFLVSFYNNEISEKSEIFDDQFSVERPDGSNFTLKIRSTKLEDSAMYFCASAVEDRGGEKLFFGSGTQLSVL.

This clone was observed once. CDR3 amino acids: CASSMVRKNEKLFF. The CDR3, as DNA: TGTGCCAGTAGTATGGTACGGAAAAATGAAAAACTGTTTTTT. The rearrangement joins TRBV19 to TRBJ1-4; D call uncertain. Between the trimmed V and J ends, which lost 3 bases and 5 bases, there was a span of 10 bases. Germline assignment: CDR1 LNHDA and CDR2 SQIVND (reference sequence). The CDR3 extends over 14 amino acids.

This clone showed up just a few times. CDR3 coding DNA: TGTGCCAACCCAGATACGCAGTATTTT. Amino acids: CANPDTQYF. The rearrangement joins TRBV27 to TRBJ2-3; D is unresolved. V was cut by 10 bases and J by 4 bases, with 3 bases left in between. The CDR3 is made up of 9 amino acids. Germline CDR1 MNHEY, CDR2 SMNVEV (reference sequence).

The CDR3 is CASSSGQGARRTQYF. DNA for the CDR3: TGTGCCAGCAGCTCGGGACAGGGGGCGCGAAGGACCCAGTACTTC. The chain combines TRBV11-3 with TRBJ2-5; TRBD1 matches at 12 bases. The junction had 7 bases not matched to a gene; V was cut back by 4 bases and J by 7 bases. CDR3 length: 15 residues. Germline-derived CDR1 and CDR2 are SGHNT and YENEEA.

V gene TRBV5-4 combines with J gene TRBJ2-1; TRBD1 matches at 8 bases. This CDR3 is built from 15 residues. After removal of 1 base from V and 3 bases from J, the junction contained 3 bases not matched to a gene. Germline CDR1 reads SGHNT; CDR2 reads YYREEE (reference sequence). For the CDR3, the DNA is TGTGCCAGCAGCTTGTCGGGACAGGACTACAATGAGCAGTTCTTC. Its translation is CASSLSGQDYNEQFF.

V usage is TRBV5-1 and J usage is TRBJ2-1; 11 positions match TRBD2. The CDR3 length is 15 residues. Germline CDR1 SGHRS, CDR2 YFSETQ. Trimming at V came to 10 bases and at J to 3 bases, leaving 9 bases not matched to a gene. CDR3 bases: TGCGCCTCAACTTGGACTAGCGGGCACTACAATGAGCAGTTCTTC. Residues: CASTWTSGHYNEQFF.

The genes are TRBV19 and TRBJ2-7; 11 bases agree with TRBD2. The ends lost 1 base at V and 7 bases at J; junction bases unmatched: 6. In germline, CDR1 is LNHDA, CDR2 SQIVND (reference sequence). The CDR3 totals 15 residues. CDR3 protein: CASSIAGTSGEEQYF. The CDR3 DNA reads TGTGCCAGTAGTATAGCGGGGACTAGCGGAGAGGAGCAGTACTTC.

The chain couples TRBV5-1 to TRBJ2-7, with a tentative D call TRBD1 (6 bases). CDR1 and CDR2 from the germline V gene are SGHRS and YFSETQ. The germline V and J ends were trimmed by 0 bases and 4 bases, with 14 bases remaining between them. The CDR3 covers 15 residues. CDR3 bases: TGCGCCAGCAGCTTGGGGGGGACACTTCTTTACGAGCAGTACTTC. Translating gives CASSLGGTLLYEQYF. The full variable domain, with the rest looked up from reference TRBV5-1 and TRBJ2-7, is KAGVTQTPRYLIKTRGQQVTLSCSPISGHRSVSWYQQTPGQGLQFLFEYFSETQRNKGNFPGRFSGRQFSNSRSEMNVSTLELGDSALYLCASSLGGTLLYEQYFGPGTRLTVT.

This chain uses TRBV6-5 with TRBJ2-5; D remains ambiguous. Trimming took off 2 bases at V and 7 bases at J, with 8 bases between the two ends. The CDR3 contains 12 residues. Germline V gene sequence: CDR1 MNHEY, CDR2 SVGAGI. The CDR3 sequence: CASSYRSGTQYF. CDR3 nucleotide sequence: TGTGCCAGCAGTTACAGGTCGGGGACCCAGTACTTC.

The V and J genes are TRBV6-6 and TRBJ1-5; no clear D gene. Between the trimmed V and J ends, which lost 8 bases and 0 bases, there was a span of 5 bases. The CDR3 spans 12 residues. Germline-derived CDR1 and CDR2 are MNHNY and SVGAGI (reference sequence). CDR3 coding DNA: TGTGCCAGCGGCTATAGCAATCAGCCCCAGCATTTT. Translating gives CASGYSNQPQHF.

V usage is TRBV18 and J usage is TRBJ2-3; the D gene could be TRBD1 or TRBD2 (5 bases each). This CDR3 is 15 amino acids long. Trimming pared 3 bases from V and 6 bases from J, leaving 16 bases between. The V gene's germline CDR1 is KGHSH and CDR2 LQKENI. CDR3 bases: TGTGCCAGCTCACCCCCACAAGGATGGGGGGATACGCAGTATTTT. It specifies CASSPPQGWGDTQYF.

The chain links TRBV9 to TRBJ1-1; 7 bases line up with TRBD1. Germline CDR1 and CDR2: SGDLS and YYNGEE. CDR3 size: 14 residues. V shed 3 bases, J shed 3 bases, and the junction held 5 bases outside the gene matches. CDR3 sequence reads: CASSATGVDTEAFF. The CDR3 bases are TGTGCCAGCAGCGCTACAGGGGTGGACACTGAAGCTTTCTTT.

CDR3 loop: CASSEVKAGVSYNEQFF. CDR3 sequence (DNA): TGCGCCAGCAGCGAAGTAAAAGCGGGAGTATCCTACAATGAGCAGTTCTTC. The chain links TRBV4-3 to TRBJ2-1; the match to TRBD2 covers 8 bases. V lost 5 bases, J lost 1 base, and 10 bases stayed unmatched. Germline V gives CDR1 LGHNA, CDR2 YSLEER. This CDR3 comprises 17 residues.

This chain joins TRBV6-1 and TRBJ2-6, with D maybe TRBD1 (6 bases). V was cut by 2 bases and J by 3 bases, with 14 bases left in between. The CDR3 spans 17 residues. The germline CDR1 and CDR2 sequences are MNHNS and SASEGT. As DNA, the CDR3 is TGTGCCAGCAGTGAACAGGGGCGGACGTTTGGGGCCAACGTCCTGACTTTC. This sequence encodes CASSEQGRTFGANVLTF.

The chain recombines TRBV19 with TRBJ2-3; 7 nucleotides match TRBD1. Losses at the gene ends were 5 bases for V and 6 bases for J; bases not matched to a gene: 8. This CDR3 has 14 amino acids. Germline V gives CDR1 LNHDA, CDR2 SQIVND (reference sequence). The DNA for the CDR3 is TGTGCCAGTAGTTCCGGGACAGTATCGGATACGCAGTATTTT. Translated: CASSSGTVSDTQYF. Complete variable domain (other parts from reference TRBV19 and TRBJ2-3): DGGITQSPKYLFRKEGQNVTLSCEQNLNHDAMYWYRQDPGQGLRLIYYSQIVNDFQKGDIAEGYSVSREKKESFPLTVTSAQKNPTAFYLCASSSGTVSDTQYFGPGTRLTVL.

The chain uses TRBV28 and TRBJ1-1; D is perhaps TRBD1 (6 bases). Between the trimmed V and J ends, which lost 6 bases and 0 bases, there was a span of 17 bases. This CDR3 comprises 16 residues. Looked up from germline, CDR1 is MDHEN and CDR2 is SYDVKM. CDR3 DNA: TGTGCCAGCAGGGACCCACGGGGGGCTATGAACACTGAAGCTTTCTTT. It encodes CASRDPRGAMNTEAFF.

The chain combines TRBV7-9 with TRBJ2-1; no clear D. CDR1 and CDR2 (germline): SEHNR, FQNEAQ (reference sequence). Trimming pared 2 bases from V and 0 bases from J, leaving 14 bases between. This CDR3 contains 17 residues. CDR3 sequence (DNA): TGTGCCAGCAGCTTAAGGTATGGCGGCAGCTCCTACAATGAGCAGTTCTTC. This translates into CASSLRYGGSSYNEQFF.

V gene TRBV19 combines with J gene TRBJ2-2, with TRBD2 identical over 11 bases. The trim removed 4 bases at V and 1 base at J, leaving 2 bases unmatched. There are 16 residues in the CDR3. Looked up from germline, CDR1 is LNHDA and CDR2 is SQIVND (reference sequence). CDR3 sequence (DNA): TGTGCCAGTAGTACCGGGACTAGCGGGAACACCGGGGAGCTGTTTTTT. This gives the protein CASSTGTSGNTGELFF. The variable domain in full, with the rest retrieved from reference TRBV19 and TRBJ2-2, is DGGITQSPKYLFRKEGQNVTLSCEQNLNHDAMYWYRQDPGQGLRLIYYSQIVNDFQKGDIAEGYSVSREKKESFPLTVTSAQKNPTAFYLCASSTGTSGNTGELFFGEGSRLTVL.